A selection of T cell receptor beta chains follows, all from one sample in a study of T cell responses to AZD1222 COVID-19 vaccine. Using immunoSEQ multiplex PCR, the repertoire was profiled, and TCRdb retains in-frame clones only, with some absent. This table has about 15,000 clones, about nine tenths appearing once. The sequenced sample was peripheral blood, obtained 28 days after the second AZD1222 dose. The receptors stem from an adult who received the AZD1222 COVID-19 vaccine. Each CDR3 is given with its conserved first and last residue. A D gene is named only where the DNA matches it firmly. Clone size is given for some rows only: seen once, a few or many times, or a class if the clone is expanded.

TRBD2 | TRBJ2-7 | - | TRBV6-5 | TGTGCCAGCGGTTGGGGACTAGCGGGTCTGGGCTACGAGCAGTACTTC | CASGWGLAGLGYEQYF
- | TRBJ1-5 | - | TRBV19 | TGTGCCAGCAAAAATCGGGGGGCGGGAGTACAGCCCCAGCATTTT | CASKNRGAGVQPQHF
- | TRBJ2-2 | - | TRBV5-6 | TGTGCCAGCAGCTTTGGGGTCGGCAGGGGAACCGGGGAGCTGTTTTTT | CASSFGVGRGTGELFF
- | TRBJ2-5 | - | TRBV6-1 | TGTGCCAGCAGTGAACAGGTATACCAAGAGACCCAGTACTTC | CASSEQVYQETQYF
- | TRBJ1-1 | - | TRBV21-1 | TGTGCCAGCACCGGACCGGGGAACACTGAAGCTTTCTTT | CASTGPGNTEAFF
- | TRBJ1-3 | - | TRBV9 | TGTGCCAGCAGCGTAGGCCGGGCGGCTGGAAACACCATATATTTT | CASSVGRAAGNTIYF
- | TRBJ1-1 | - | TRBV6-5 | TGTGCCGCCGAAGCGGCTGCGAACACTGAAGCTTTCTTT | CAAEAAANTEAFF
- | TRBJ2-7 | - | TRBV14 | TGTGCCAGCAGCCAAGACCTATGGGGGCAGCTCGCCTACGAGCAGTACTTC | CASSQDLWGQLAYEQYF
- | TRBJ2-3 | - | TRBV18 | TGTGCCAGCTCACTACAAACAGGGTTGAGTTCAGATACGCAGTATTTT | CASSLQTGLSSDTQYF
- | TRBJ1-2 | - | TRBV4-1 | TGCGCCAGCAGCCCTGAGGTGCAGTTCTATGGCTACACCTTC | CASSPEVQFYGYTF
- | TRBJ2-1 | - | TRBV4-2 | TGTGCCAGCAGCCAATCCACACCCCGGGAGTACGAGCAGTTCTTC | CASSQSTPREYEQFF
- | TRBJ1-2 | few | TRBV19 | TGTGCCAGTAGTCTAGTAGACGCGACGGGCTACACCTTC | CASSLVDATGYTF
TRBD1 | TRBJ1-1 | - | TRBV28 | TGTGCCAGCAGTTTACTCCGCCTCAACAGGGGCACTGAAGCTTTCTTT | CASSLLRLNRGTEAFF
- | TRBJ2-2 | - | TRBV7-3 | TGTGCCAGCAGCCCCCACGGCCGAGGGGTGTACGGGGAGCTGTTTTTT | CASSPHGRGVYGELFF
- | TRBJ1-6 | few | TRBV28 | TGTGCCAGCAGTCCAAACGGGGGCGTTTATAATTCACCCCTCCACTTT | CASSPNGGVYNSPLHF
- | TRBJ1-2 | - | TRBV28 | TGTGCCAGCAGTAGTACAGGCATGGGCTATGGCTACACCTTC | CASSSTGMGYGYTF
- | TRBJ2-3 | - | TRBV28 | TGTGCCAGCACTTTTGGGGAGACGGGTACAGATACGCAGTATTTT | CASTFGETGTDTQYF
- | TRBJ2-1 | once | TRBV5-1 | TGCGCCAGCAGCTTGAGCACAGGGATGGAAGCCTACAATGAGCAGTTCTTC | CASSLSTGMEAYNEQFF
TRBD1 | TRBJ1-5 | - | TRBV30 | TGTGCCTGGAGCGTTACCCGGGACAGAAAGAATCAGCCCCAGCATTTT | CAWSVTRDRKNQPQHF
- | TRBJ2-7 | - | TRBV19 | TGTGCCAGTAGTATGGGCAGCGATACCTACGAGCAGTACTTC | CASSMGSDTYEQYF
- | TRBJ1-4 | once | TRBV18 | TGTGCCAGCTCACCGAATCCTAATGAAAAACTGTTTTTT | CASSPNPNEKLFF
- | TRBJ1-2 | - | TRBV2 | TGTGCCAGCAGTGAATTGCGAGGGGAGGGTGTCGGTTATGGCTACACCTTC | CASSELRGEGVGYGYTF
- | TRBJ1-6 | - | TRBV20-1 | TGCAGTGCCTGGAGACCACCCCTCCACTTT | CSAWRPPLHF
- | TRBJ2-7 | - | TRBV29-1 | TGCAGCGTTGGCAGAGGACCTAGCTCCTACGAGCAGTACTTC | CSVGRGPSSYEQYF
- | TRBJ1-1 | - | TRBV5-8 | TGTGCCAGCAGCCCCTGGAGAGGGACGAACACTGAAGCTTTCTTT | CASSPWRGTNTEAFF
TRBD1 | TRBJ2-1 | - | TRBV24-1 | TGTGCCACCAGTGACGGGCGACAGGGTAGGTGGCATGAGCAGTTCTTC | CATSDGRQGRWHEQFF
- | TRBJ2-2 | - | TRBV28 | TGTGCCAGCAGTTTACCAGAGAAGCGCACCGGGGAGCTGTTTTTT | CASSLPEKRTGELFF
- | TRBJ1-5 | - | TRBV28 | TGTGCCAGCAGTGGGCTTTGGGCAGGGGCGTATCAGCCCCAGCATTTT | CASSGLWAGAYQPQHF
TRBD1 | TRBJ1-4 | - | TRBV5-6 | TGTGCCAGCAGCTTCCGGGACAGGGGCCAAAAACTGTTTTTT | CASSFRDRGQKLFF
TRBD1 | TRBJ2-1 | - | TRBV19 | TGTGCCAGTAGTATTCTCGACAGGGACGGGAATGAGCAGTTCTTC | CASSILDRDGNEQFF
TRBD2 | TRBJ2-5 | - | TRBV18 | TGTGCCAGCACTTCCGGGACTAGCGGGAATGAGCAGTACTTC | CASTSGTSGNEQYF
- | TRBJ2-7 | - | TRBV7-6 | TGTGCCAGCAGCTTAGAGTCGGCTGCTTTCGAGCAGTACTTC | CASSLESAAFEQYF
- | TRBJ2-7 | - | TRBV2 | TGTGCCAGCAACTTAAGGGGTTTCGACGAGCAGTACTTC | CASNLRGFDEQYF
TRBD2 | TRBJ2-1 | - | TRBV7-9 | TGTGCCAGCAGCTTGACTAGCGGGAGGACCGATGAGCAGTTCTTC | CASSLTSGRTDEQFF
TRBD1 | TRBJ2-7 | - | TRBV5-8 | TGTGCCAGCAGCCGGGACAGGGACCCGCAATACGAGCAGTACTTC | CASSRDRDPQYEQYF
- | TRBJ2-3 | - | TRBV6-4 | TGTGCCAGCAGTGGACCCATCGGGGAGAGAGATACGCAGTATTTT | CASSGPIGERDTQYF
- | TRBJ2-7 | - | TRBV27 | TGTGCCAGCAGCTGGTCGGGGGGCCGAGAAGAGCAGTACTTC | CASSWSGGREEQYF
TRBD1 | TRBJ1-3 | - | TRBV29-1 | TGCAGCGTCCTAAGCGGGACAGGACCTGGAAACACCATATATTTT | CSVLSGTGPGNTIYF
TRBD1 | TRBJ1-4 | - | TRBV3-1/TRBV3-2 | TGTGCCAGCAGCCAAGATTTTGGGACAGGGGGCGAAAAACTGTTTTTT | CASSQDFGTGGEKLFF
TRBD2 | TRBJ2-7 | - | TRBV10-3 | TGTGCCATCAGTGAGATCGCGGGAGTTGACGAGCAGTACTTC | CAISEIAGVDEQYF
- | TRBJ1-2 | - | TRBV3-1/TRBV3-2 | TGTGCCAGCAGCCAAGATCGAATGGGCGGCTACACCTTC | CASSQDRMGGYTF
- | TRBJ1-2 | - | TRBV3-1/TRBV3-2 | TGTGCCAGCAGCCCTTGGCTGGACACGTCTGTCTATGGCTACACCTTC | CASSPWLDTSVYGYTF
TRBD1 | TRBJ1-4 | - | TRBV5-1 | TGCGCCAGCAGCTTAGATCCGGGACAGGCGAATGAAAAACTGTTTTTT | CASSLDPGQANEKLFF
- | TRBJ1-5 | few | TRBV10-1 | TGCGCCAGCAGTGAAAGCCTACTGGGGGCCCAGCATTTT | CASSESLLGAQHF
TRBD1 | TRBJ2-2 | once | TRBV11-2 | TGTGCCAGCAGCTTAGGGGGACAGGGAAACACCGGGGAGCTGTTTTTT | CASSLGGQGNTGELFF
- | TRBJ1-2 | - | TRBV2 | TGTGCCAGCAGTGAATTGGGCTCTAGCTATGGCTACACCTTC | CASSELGSSYGYTF
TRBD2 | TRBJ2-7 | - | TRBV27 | TGTGCCAGCAGTTCGAAATCAAGCGGGAGACAAAGATACGAGCAGTACTTC | CASSSKSSGRQRYEQYF
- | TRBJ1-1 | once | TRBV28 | TGTGCCAGCTTCTCGAACACTGAAGCTTTCTTT | CASFSNTEAFF
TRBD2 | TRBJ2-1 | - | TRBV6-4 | TGTGCCAGCAGTGACTCACTAGCGGGAGTCGATGAGCAGTTCTTC | CASSDSLAGVDEQFF
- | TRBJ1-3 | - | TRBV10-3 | TGTGCCATCAGTGAACTACATAACTCTGGAAACACCATATATTTT | CAISELHNSGNTIYF
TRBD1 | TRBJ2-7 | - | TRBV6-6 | TGTGCCAGCAGTTACTCGAGGACAGGGAGCTCCTACGAGCAGTACTTC | CASSYSRTGSSYEQYF
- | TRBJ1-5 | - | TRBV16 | TGTGCCAGCAGCCAATCGCCGGGCAATCAGCCCCAGCATTTT | CASSQSPGNQPQHF
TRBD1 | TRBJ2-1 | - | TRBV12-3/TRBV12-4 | TGTGCCAGCACCCGACAGGGCAATGAGCAGTTCTTC | CASTRQGNEQFF
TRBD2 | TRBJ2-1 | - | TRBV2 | TGTGCCAGCCGTCTTCTAGCGGCCGCTCGTAATGAGCAGTTCTTC | CASRLLAAARNEQFF
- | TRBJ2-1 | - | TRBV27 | TGTGCCAGCAGTTTTAGGGGCCAGCTAGCAGGTGAGCAGTTCTTC | CASSFRGQLAGEQFF
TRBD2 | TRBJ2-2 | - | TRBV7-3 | TGTGCCAGCAGCTTACAGCCTAGCGGGAGATCGAACACCGGGGAGCTGTTTTTT | CASSLQPSGRSNTGELFF
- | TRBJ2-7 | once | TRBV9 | TGTGCCAGCAGCGTAGGAATAGGGCTGGATTCCGAGCAGTACTTC | CASSVGIGLDSEQYF